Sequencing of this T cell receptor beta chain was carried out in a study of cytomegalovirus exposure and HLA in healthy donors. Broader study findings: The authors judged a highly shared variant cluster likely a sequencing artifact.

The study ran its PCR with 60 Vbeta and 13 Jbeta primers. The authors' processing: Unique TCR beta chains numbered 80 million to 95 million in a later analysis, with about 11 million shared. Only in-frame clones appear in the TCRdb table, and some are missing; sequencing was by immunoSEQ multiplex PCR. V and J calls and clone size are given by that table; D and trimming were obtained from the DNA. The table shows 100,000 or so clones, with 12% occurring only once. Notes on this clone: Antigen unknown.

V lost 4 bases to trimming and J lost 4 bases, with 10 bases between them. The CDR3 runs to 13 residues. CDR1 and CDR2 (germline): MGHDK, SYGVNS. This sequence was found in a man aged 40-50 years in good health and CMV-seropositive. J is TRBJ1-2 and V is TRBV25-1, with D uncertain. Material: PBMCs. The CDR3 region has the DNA TGTGCCAGCAGTGTTGGGCACGGCTATGGCTACACCTTC. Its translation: CASSVGHGYGYTF.